The 11 T cell receptor beta chains below come from one sample, sequenced in a study of response to subunit inactivated influenza vaccine. Via MiXCR, TCRdb re-called the RT-PCR reads, giving one row per CDR3 protein. The sample has 500,000 to 750,000 distinct CDR3 sequences, 14% seen once; the top ten hold 8.5% to 14%. This specimen consisted of PBMCs from blood, obtained about 11 days after vaccination. The receptors were gathered from a man in his fifties or sixties who received an inactivated influenza vaccine.

V is TRBV12-3 or TRBV12-4 and J is TRBJ2-2, with D hard to call. Trimming left V 7 bases short and J 0 bases short, with 9 bases between. The CDR3 consists of 14 residues. CDR3 protein: CASKPLSNTGELFF. The DNA for the CDR3 is TGTGCCAGCAAACCACTCTCGAACACCGGGGAGCTGTTTTTT.

This clonotype occurred a few times. This sequence joins TRBV7-2 and TRBJ2-5; a weak D match, TRBD2 (7 bases). The CDR3 is made up of 15 amino acids. CDR1 is SGHTA, CDR2 FQGNSA, per germline. V lost 4 bases and J 0 bases, leaving 12 bases between the germline ends. The DNA of the CDR3 is TGTGCCAGCAGCTGGGGGGGCCTTTACCAAGAGACCCAGTACTTC. As protein: CASSWGGLYQETQYF.

This clonotype appeared many times. The genes are TRBV6-5 and TRBJ2-7; a possible D gene is TRBD1 (5 bases). CDR3 length: 13 amino acids. Trimming took off 2 bases at V and 0 bases at J, with 5 bases between the two ends. Germline V gene data show CDR1 as MNHEY and CDR2 as SVGAGI. In DNA, the CDR3 is TGTGCCAGCAGTTACAGGGGCTCCTACGAGCAGTACTTC. It translates to CASSYRGSYEQYF.

This clonotype was picked up a small number of times. The chain uses TRBV5-6 and TRBJ2-7; no clear D gene. The CDR3 contains 13 residues. CDR1 and CDR2 from the germline V gene are SGHDT and YYEEEE. Trimming removed 3 bases at V and 5 bases at J, with 12 bases between. CDR3 residues: CASSWGFENEQYF. As DNA, the CDR3 is TGTGCCAGCAGCTGGGGTTTTGAGAACGAGCAGTACTTC.

CDR3 nucleotide sequence: TGTGCCAGCAGGAACAGGGGGCGGATTGGACAGTTCTTC. It encodes CASRNRGRIGQFF. The chain couples TRBV7-8 to TRBJ2-1; 9 bases map to TRBD1. CDR1 and CDR2 (germline): SGHVS, FQNEAQ. The CDR3 contains 13 residues. The ends lost 6 bases at V and 13 bases at J; junction bases unmatched: 10.

V and J are TRBV6-1 and TRBJ2-2, with D possibly TRBD2 on 5 matching bases. Trimming took 1 base from V and 4 from J, leaving 10 bases between them. The CDR3 covers 15 residues. The V gene's germline CDR1 is MNHNS and CDR2 SASEGT. In DNA form, the CDR3 reads TGTGCCAGCAGTGAAGTAGGAGGTGGCACCGGGGAGCTGTTTTTT. This codes for CASSEVGGGTGELFF.

This clonotype was counted only a few times. CDR3 loop: CASSQDASDSYEQYF. Here the CDR3 DNA reads TGCGCCAGCAGCCAAGATGCTAGCGACTCGTACGAGCAGTACTTC. This chain connects TRBV4-3 to TRBJ2-7; D perhaps matches TRBD2 (6 bases). V lost 0 bases and J lost 4, with 13 bases in between. CDR1 is LGHNA, CDR2 YSLEER, per germline. The CDR3 runs to 15 residues.

This clonotype was seen a few times. This chain uses TRBV10-3 with TRBJ1-1; the D is unclear. CDR1 and CDR2 from the germline V gene are ENHRY and SYGVKD. With 1 base removed from V and 2 bases from J, the gap between germline ends came to 8 bases. The CDR3 is made up of 14 amino acids. CDR3 DNA sequence: TGTGCCATCAGTGAGTATGCGGGTAACACTGAAGCTTTCTTT. Its protein product is CAISEYAGNTEAFF.

This clonotype was recorded a few times. The rearrangement joins TRBV14 to TRBJ2-6; D gene unclear. The CDR3 consists of 19 residues. V lost 1 base and J 0 bases, leaving 16 bases between the germline ends. Germline assignment: CDR1 SGHDN and CDR2 FVKESK. CDR3 nucleotides: TGTGCCAGCAGCCAAGGTGAAACTCTAATTCACTCTGGGGCCAACGTCCTGACTTTC. Amino acids: CASSQGETLIHSGANVLTF.

This clonotype was picked up a small number of times. This chain links TRBV3-1 with TRBJ2-7; D not resolved. V lost 3 bases to trimming and J lost 6 bases, with 9 bases between them. The germline V gene encodes CDR1 LGHDT and CDR2 YNNKEL (reference sequence). This CDR3 is 12 amino acids long. In DNA form, the CDR3 reads TGTGCCAGCAGCCAGGGCAAGCGCGAGCAGTACTTC. It is translated as CASSQGKREQYF.

The chain joins TRBV7-2 to TRBJ2-5; weak D call: TRBD1 (7 bases). The CDR3 has 15 residues. Trimming took off 4 bases at V and 1 base at J, with 13 bases between the two ends. CDR1 is SGHTA, CDR2 FQGNSA, per germline. The CDR3 reads CASSWSRGAQETQYF. CDR3 coding DNA: TGTGCCAGCAGCTGGTCCAGGGGGGCCCAAGAGACCCAGTACTTC.